One and the same sample provided the 16 T cell receptor beta chains below, sequenced in a study of T cell repertoires in cytomegalovirus infection. Their antigens are not known. TCRdb fed the reads into MiXCR, producing one record per CDR3 protein. This sample has about a million distinct CDR3 sequences; approximately 31% occur once, and the top ten carry under 15%. Sequenced here: cultured CD8+ T cells from PBMCs, sampled from culture after CMV antigen stimulation. These receptors came from a human donor in good health (CMV status not recorded). Some clones in this sample may be carry-over from other donors' samples.

This chain joins TRBV6-5 and TRBJ1-2, with D possibly matching TRBD1 (5 bases). Germline values: CDR1 MNHEY, CDR2 SVGAGI. Trimming took off 0 bases at V and 1 base at J, with 12 bases between the two ends. This CDR3 spans 16 amino acids. The CDR3 protein is CASSYSTFDSNYGYTF. CDR3 nucleotide sequence: TGTGCCAGCAGTTACTCGACCTTCGACAGTAACTATGGCTACACCTTC.

Many counts were recorded for this clonotype. V gene TRBV27 combines with J gene TRBJ2-5; 8 bases map to TRBD1. This CDR3 is built from 15 residues. Trimming took 6 bases from V and 4 from J; bases not matched to a gene: 10. Germline V gives CDR1 MNHEY, CDR2 SMNVEV (reference sequence). The CDR3 coding sequence is TGTGCCAGCAGCTCCTGGACAGGGAAGGGAGAGACCCAGTACTTC. Translation gives CASSSWTGKGETQYF.

Only a few counts were recorded for this clonotype. The chain employs TRBV12-3 or TRBV12-4 and TRBJ1-5; D is uncertain. V dropped 5 bases and J dropped 7 bases, with 12 bases sitting between them. This CDR3 comprises 13 residues. The CDR3 reads CASSPPPGQPQHF. In DNA form, the CDR3 reads TGTGCCAGCAGTCCTCCCCCGGGACAGCCCCAGCATTTT.

Many counts were recorded for this clonotype. CDR3 sequence (DNA): TGTGCCAGCAGCCTCACCTCCTCAACTAATGAAAAACTGTTTTTT. This gives the protein CASSLTSSTNEKLFF. V and J are TRBV7-6 and TRBJ1-4; D gene unclear. Germline CDR1 SGHVS, CDR2 FNYEAQ. Trimming took 5 bases from V and 0 from J, leaving 10 bases between them. The CDR3 is made up of 15 amino acids.

The chain carries TRBV6-6 and TRBJ2-2; unclear D gene. CDR1 and CDR2 (germline): MNHNY, SVGAGI (reference sequence). Trimming pared 5 bases from V and 4 bases from J, leaving 14 bases between. The CDR3 has 15 amino acids. The CDR3 is CASSARVDFTGELFF. The CDR3 DNA follows: TGTGCCAGCAGTGCCCGGGTAGACTTCACCGGGGAGCTGTTTTTT.

CDR3 nucleotides: TGTGCCACCGACAGGGGTAACACTGAAGCTTTCTTT. This translates into CATDRGNTEAFF. The chain is built from TRBV15 and TRBJ1-1; the match to TRBD1 covers 8 bases. CDR1 and CDR2 (germline): LNHNV, YYDKDF (reference sequence). This CDR3 spans 12 amino acids. Trimming at V came to 8 bases and at J to 2 bases, leaving 1 base not matched to a gene.

In its sample, this clonotype was seen once. CDR3 nucleotides: TGTGCCAGTAGTACACAGGGTTTAACGGGGATCCAGCCCCAGCATTTT. Translated, it gives CASSTQGLTGIQPQHF. The chain has TRBV19 and TRBJ1-5; D is perhaps TRBD1 (6 bases). V was shortened by 4 bases and J by 7 bases, with 20 bases between the two germline ends. The CDR3 contains 16 residues. CDR1 is LNHDA, CDR2 SQIVND, per germline (reference sequence).

This clonotype appeared a few times. The chain employs TRBV28 and TRBJ2-1; no clear D gene. V lost 4 bases and J 5 bases, leaving 9 bases between the germline ends. The CDR3 loop spans 13 amino acids. Germline V gene sequence: CDR1 MDHEN, CDR2 SYDVKM. CDR3 in amino acids: CASSSVRNNEQFF. DNA for the CDR3: TGTGCCAGCAGTTCTGTTCGCAACAATGAGCAGTTCTTC.

This clonotype was observed a handful of times. The chain is built from TRBV6-6 and TRBJ2-2; no clear D gene. The CDR3 has 12 residues. V was trimmed by 7 bases and J by 6 bases, leaving 9 bases between them. Germline lookup yields CDR1 MNHNY and CDR2 SVGAGI (reference sequence). CDR3 sequence (DNA): TGTGCCAGCATTGTGGGCCCCGGGGAGCTGTTTTTT. Its protein product is CASIVGPGELFF.

V is TRBV19 and J is TRBJ2-1; D ambiguous. In germline, CDR1 is LNHDA, CDR2 SQIVND (reference sequence). V lost 7 bases, J lost 0 bases, and 13 bases lay in between. This CDR3 is built from 15 residues. The CDR3 DNA reads as TGTGCCAGTACCCGGTCTCGAAGCTCCTACAATGAGCAGTTCTTC. Amino acid sequence: CASTRSRSSYNEQFF.

The V and J genes are TRBV15 and TRBJ2-2; D remains ambiguous. The V end was cut by 5 bases, the J end by 1 base, with 11 bases between. The CDR3 covers 15 residues. Germline values: CDR1 LNHNV, CDR2 YYDKDF (reference sequence). CDR3 coding DNA: TGTGCCACCAGCGAGCCTAGGGTGAACACCGGGGAGCTGTTTTTT. Amino acid sequence: CATSEPRVNTGELFF.

The chain is built from TRBV11-3 and TRBJ2-1; D is perhaps TRBD2 (6 bases). The germline CDR1 and CDR2 sequences are SGHNT and YENEEA. Trimming stripped 0 bases from V and 4 bases from J, with 19 bases between. The CDR3 totals 18 residues. The CDR3, as DNA: TGTGCCAGCAGCTTAGACGCCTCTGCGGGACGGATATACAATGAGCAGTTCTTC. As protein: CASSLDASAGRIYNEQFF.

This clonotype was seen many times. This chain's CDR3 is CASSLGQDGNTEAFF. The CDR3 nucleotides read TGTGCCAGCAGCTTAGGACAGGACGGGAACACTGAAGCTTTCTTT. This sequence joins TRBV7-6 and TRBJ1-1; tentative D call: TRBD1 (6 bases). The V end lost 1 base, the J end lost 1 base, and 10 bases lay between the germline ends. This CDR3 contains 15 residues. Per the germline V gene, CDR1 is SGHVS and CDR2 is FNYEAQ.

This clonotype showed up just a few times. J is TRBJ2-1 and V is TRBV9; TRBD2 matches 8 bases. The germline V gene has CDR1 SGDLS and CDR2 YYNGEE. J gave up 8 bases and V 0 bases, and 7 bases lay outside the gene matches. The CDR3 is 15 residues long. The CDR3 reads CASSVAGGAVDEQFF. In DNA form, the CDR3 reads TGTGCCAGCAGCGTAGCCGGGGGGGCCGTGGATGAGCAGTTCTTC.

The CDR3 DNA sequence: TGTGCCAGCAAAAAAGAGGGGGCAACCTACGAGCAGTACGTC. Amino acid sequence: CASKKEGATYEQYV. The chain has TRBV6-5 and TRBJ2-7; TRBD1 matches 7 bases. Germline CDR1 and CDR2: MNHEY and SVGAGI. This CDR3 comprises 14 residues. Trimming at V came to 7 bases and at J to 2 bases, leaving 8 bases not matched to a gene.

This clonotype has a handful of counts. The chain combines TRBV7-3 with TRBJ1-2, with D perhaps matching TRBD1 (6 bases). V shed 6 bases and J shed 8 bases, with 22 bases lying between them. The germline V gene has CDR1 SGHTA and CDR2 FQGTGA. The CDR3 sequence is 15 residues long. The CDR3: CASSPPGAPLWGYTF. Written as DNA, the CDR3 is TGTGCCAGCAGTCCTCCGGGGGCCCCGCTATGGGGCTACACCTTC. The variable domain in full, completed from reference TRBV7-3 and TRBJ1-2, reads GAGVSQTPSNKVTEKGKYVELRCDPISGHTALYWYRQSLGQGPEFLIYFQGTGAADDSGLPNDRFFAVRPEGSVSTLKIQRTERGDSAVYLCASSPPGAPLWGYTFGSGTRLTVV.